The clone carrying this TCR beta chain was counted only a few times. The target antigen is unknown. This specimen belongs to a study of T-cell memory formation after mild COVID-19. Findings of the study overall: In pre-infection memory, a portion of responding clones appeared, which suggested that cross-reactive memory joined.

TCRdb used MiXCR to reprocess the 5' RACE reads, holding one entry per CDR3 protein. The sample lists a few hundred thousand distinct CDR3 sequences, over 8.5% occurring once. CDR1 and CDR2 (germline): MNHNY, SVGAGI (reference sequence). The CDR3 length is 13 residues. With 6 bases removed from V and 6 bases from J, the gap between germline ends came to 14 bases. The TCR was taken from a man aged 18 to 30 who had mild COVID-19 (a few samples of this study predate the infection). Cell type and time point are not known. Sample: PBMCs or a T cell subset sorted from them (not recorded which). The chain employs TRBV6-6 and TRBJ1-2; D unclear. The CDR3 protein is CASSYRTLHGYTF. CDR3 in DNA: TGTGCCAGCAGCTATCGGACTCTCCATGGCTACACCTTC.